Detailed here is one T cell receptor (beta chain). The sample is drawn from a study of Ad26.COV2.S vaccination and SARS-CoV-2 variants. Treatment noted: around 19 received Ad26.COV2.S at low or high dose, single or two shots; roughly five received placebo; per-sample allocation not given. After the first vaccine or placebo injection, samples were drawn on day 63. The CDR3 extends over 19 amino acids. Between the trimmed V and J ends, which lost 3 bases and 0 bases, there was a span of 18 bases. Germline CDR1 LGHNA, CDR2 YNFKEQ. Clones were read by immunoSEQ multiplex PCR, and TCRdb kept only the in-frame ones, dropping some. The sample carries about 440,000 clones, 90% recorded once.

The receptor's source is a person aged 18-65 years who received the Ad26.COV2.S COVID-19 vaccine or a placebo. The chain recombines TRBV4-2 with TRBJ2-6; no clear D. The material was peripheral blood, obtained in a trial of Ad26.COV2.S vaccine versus placebo. The CDR3 DNA reads as TGTGCCAGCAGCCAGAACTGGGCGGCCCCCCGCTCTGGGGCCAACGTCCTGACTTTC. Residues: CASSQNWAAPRSGANVLTF.